The rows below give T cell receptor beta chains drawn from one sample of a study of T cells in Graves' hyperthyroidism and ophthalmopathy. From the multiplex PCR reads, TCRdb called clonotypes with MiXCR, one entry per CDR3 protein. The table has about 150,000 distinct CDR3 sequences, approximately 24% seen once. The material sequenced was blood. These receptors came from a woman aged 50 to 60 with Graves' hyperthyroidism that later progressed to Graves' ophthalmopathy. Each CDR3 is given with its conserved first and last residue. D genes are given only for firm matches. Some rows have no size entry. The others give once, few or many, or a class for an expanded clone.

D,size,V,J,DNA,CDR3
NA,many,TRBV3-1,TRBJ2-5,TGTGCCAGCAGCCAGAACGGTGTAGTCTGGAACTTC,CASSQNGVVWNF
NA,few,TRBV19,TRBJ1-2,TGTGCCAAAAAGGGCAGGGGTAGTTGGTATGGCTACACCTTC,CAKKGRGSWYGYTF
NA,many,TRBV11-1,TRBJ2-3,TGTGCCAGCGGGGGACAACATACGCAGTATTTT,CASGGQHTQYF
NA,NA,TRBV30,TRBJ2-3,TGTGCCTGGAGGTGGAGCACAGATACGCAGTATTTT,CAWRWSTDTQYF
NA,many,TRBV3-1,TRBJ2-3,TGTGCCAGCAGCCTCCGACAGGGAGGAGATACGCAGTATTTT,CASSLRQGGDTQYF
NA,many,TRBV30,TRBJ2-7,TGTGCCTGGAGCCCCCCAGTTTGGGGGGCCTACGAGCAGTACTTC,CAWSPPVWGAYEQYF
TRBD1,NA,TRBV20-1,TRBJ1-1,TGCAGTGCTCAAGGACAGGGTTCGGGGTCTGAAGCTTTCTTT,CSAQGQGSGSEAFF
TRBD1,many,TRBV5-5,TRBJ1-5,TGTGCCAGCAGCCCGGGACAGACAAGCAATCAGCCCCAGCATTTT,CASSPGQTSNQPQHF
NA,NA,TRBV19,TRBJ1-1,TGTGCCAGTACGGACAGCTCCCATTCGAACACTGAAGCTTTCTTT,CASTDSSHSNTEAFF
NA,many,TRBV3-1,TRBJ2-1,TGTGCCAGCAGCCCTTCCCAGCGTCACAATGAGCAGTTCTTC,CASSPSQRHNEQFF
NA,many,TRBV7-2,TRBJ2-1,TGTGCCAGCAGCTTAGGCGGAATCTCCTACAATGAGCAGTTCTTC,CASSLGGISYNEQFF
NA,NA,TRBV20-1,TRBJ2-7,TGCAGTGCTAGAGATCTCAGGTGGGGGTACGAGCAGTACTTC,CSARDLRWGYEQYF
NA,many,TRBV20-1,TRBJ1-5,TGCAGTGCTACACAGAGTAGCAATCAGCCCCAGCATTTT,CSATQSSNQPQHF